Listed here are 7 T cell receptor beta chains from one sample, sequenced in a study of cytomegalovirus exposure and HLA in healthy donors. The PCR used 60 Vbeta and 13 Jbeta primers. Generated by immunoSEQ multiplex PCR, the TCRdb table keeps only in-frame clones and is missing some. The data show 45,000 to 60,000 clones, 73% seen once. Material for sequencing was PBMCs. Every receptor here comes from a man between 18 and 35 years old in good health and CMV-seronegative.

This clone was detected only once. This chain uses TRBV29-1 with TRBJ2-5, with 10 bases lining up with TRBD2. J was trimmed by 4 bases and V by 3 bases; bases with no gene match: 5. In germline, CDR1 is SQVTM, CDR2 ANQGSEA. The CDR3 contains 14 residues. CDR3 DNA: TGCAGCGTTGATGGGCGACTAGCGGGAGAGACCCAGTACTTC. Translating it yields CSVDGRLAGETQYF.

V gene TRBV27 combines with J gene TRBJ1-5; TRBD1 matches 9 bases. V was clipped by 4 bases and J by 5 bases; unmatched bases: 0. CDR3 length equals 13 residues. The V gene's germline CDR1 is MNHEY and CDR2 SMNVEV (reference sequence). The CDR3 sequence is CASSWTGDQPQHF. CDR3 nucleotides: TGTGCCAGCAGTTGGACAGGGGATCAGCCCCAGCATTTT.

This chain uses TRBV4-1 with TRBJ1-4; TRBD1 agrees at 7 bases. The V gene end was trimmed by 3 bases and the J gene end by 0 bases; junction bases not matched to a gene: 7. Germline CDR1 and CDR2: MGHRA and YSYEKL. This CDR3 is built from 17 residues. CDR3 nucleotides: TGCGCCAGCAGCCACCTTACAGGGGCTGCAACTAATGAAAAACTGTTTTTT. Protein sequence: CASSHLTGAATNEKLFF.

DNA of the CDR3: TGTGCCAGCAGCTTGGTCGCAGGGGCCGACGAGCAGTACTTC. Translating gives CASSLVAGADEQYF. This sequence joins TRBV5-4 and TRBJ2-7; perhaps TRBD1 as D (6 bases). The CDR3 runs 14 residues. V was trimmed by 0 bases and J by 5 bases, leaving 12 bases between them. Germline CDR1 is SGHNT and CDR2 is YYREEE (reference sequence).

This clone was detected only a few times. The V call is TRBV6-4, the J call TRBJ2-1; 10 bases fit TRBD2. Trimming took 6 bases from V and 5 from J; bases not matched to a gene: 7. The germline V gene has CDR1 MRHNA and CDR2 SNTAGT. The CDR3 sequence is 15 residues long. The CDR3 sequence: CASSVLAGEDNEQFF. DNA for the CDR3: TGTGCCAGCAGCGTCCTAGCGGGAGAGGACAATGAGCAGTTCTTC.

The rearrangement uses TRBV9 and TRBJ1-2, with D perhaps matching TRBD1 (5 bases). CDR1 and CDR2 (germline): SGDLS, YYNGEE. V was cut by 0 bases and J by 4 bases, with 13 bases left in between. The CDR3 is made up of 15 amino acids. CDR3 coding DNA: TGTGCCAGCAGCGTAGCGGCAGGGTTAGGCTATGGCTACACCTTC. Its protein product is CASSVAAGLGYGYTF. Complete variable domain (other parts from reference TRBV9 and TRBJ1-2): DSGVTQTPKHLITATGQRVTLRCSPRSGDLSVYWYQQSLDQGLQFLIQYYNGEERAKGNILERFSAQQFPDLHSELNLSSLELGDSALYFCASSVAAGLGYGYTFGSGTRLTVV.

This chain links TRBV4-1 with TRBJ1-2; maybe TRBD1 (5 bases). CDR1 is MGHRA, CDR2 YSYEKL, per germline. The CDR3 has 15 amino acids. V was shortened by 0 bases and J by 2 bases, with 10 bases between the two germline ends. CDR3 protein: CASSQDTGSNYGYTF. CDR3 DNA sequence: TGCGCCAGCAGCCAAGATACAGGTTCCAACTATGGCTACACCTTC.